The source of this T cell receptor (beta chain) is a study of PD-1 blockade in classical Hodgkin lymphoma (dated by TCRdb to about 2020). Concerning the study at large: The study used TCR beta sequencing and CyTOF to define a peripheral blood immune signature of response to PD-1 blockade in classical Hodgkin lymphoma.

The time point label here, explained by the study, means: newly diagnosed, previously untreated cHL patient sample. CD4+ T cells were purified from thawed PBMCs by magnetic negative selection with a Miltenyi CD4+ T cell isolation kit. As a comparison group for the relapsed/refractory trial patients, PBMCs were sequenced from patients with newly diagnosed, previously untreated classical Hodgkin lymphoma. After peripheral blood was drawn into 8 mL Vacutainer Cell Preparation Tubes, PBMCs were isolated by centrifugation and then cryopreserved. Purified CD4+ and CD8+ fractions were prepared only for cases in which an additional PBMC sample was available. On LS columns in a quadroMACS separator, the magnetically labelled cells were depleted, and the flow-through was collected as the purified fraction. For CDR1 and CDR2, the germline V gene (reference sequence) lists MNHNY and SVGAGI. From its cysteine to its phenylalanine, the CDR3 spans 16 amino acids. Only the CDR3 portion is preserved as DNA: 48 bases, with reading frame beginning at the first base. Cut back by 6 bases and 4 bases, the V and J ends lie 20 bases apart.

Genomic DNA was extracted with the Qiagen DNeasy kit from unsorted PBMCs and from negatively selected CD4+ and CD8+ fractions. TCR beta CDR3 regions were amplified by immunoSEQ multiplex PCR using primers annealing to V and J segments. Amplification bias was minimized using a synthetic immune receptor repertoire, and residual bias was removed computationally after sequencing. As for the original processing: Custom Python scripts were used to quantify repertoire diversity as the Shannon entropy index. The unsorted, CD4+ and CD8+ repertoires were each analyzed separately, with the exception of combined analyses, where CD4+ and CD8+ sequences were merged in silico. This immuneACCESS table, as held by TCRdb, lists in-frame sequences with V and J called but not all clones. Of the missing ones, under half trace to an unresolved V gene in checked studies; the others have no known cause. That table gives V, J and clone size, and the DNA gave D and trimming. The sample data list under 40,000 clones, and about 87% of these were observed just once. 0.95% to 1.5% of the sample is held by the ten biggest clonotypes.

What the research found in general, with its limitations: The study was limited to a single clinical trial cohort, and causes of repertoire differences, possibly disease activity or prior therapy, remained undefined. Newly diagnosed patients were reported to have lower baseline TCR diversity than healthy donors, and relapsed/refractory patients were reported to have lower baseline TCR diversity still.

Comment on this clone: Its binding antigen is unknown. Qualities for individual bases were not recorded, and no much larger clone is one base off.

The TCR originated in a human donor with classical Hodgkin lymphoma. Specimen: CD4+ T cells from blood. The chain joins TRBV6-6 to TRBJ2-3; a tentative D call is TRBD2 (6 bases match). The DNA sequence is as follows: TGTGCCAGCAGCATTTGGGCGGGACCTCGCCCAGATACGCAGTATTTT. The resulting protein is CASSIWAGPRPDTQYF.